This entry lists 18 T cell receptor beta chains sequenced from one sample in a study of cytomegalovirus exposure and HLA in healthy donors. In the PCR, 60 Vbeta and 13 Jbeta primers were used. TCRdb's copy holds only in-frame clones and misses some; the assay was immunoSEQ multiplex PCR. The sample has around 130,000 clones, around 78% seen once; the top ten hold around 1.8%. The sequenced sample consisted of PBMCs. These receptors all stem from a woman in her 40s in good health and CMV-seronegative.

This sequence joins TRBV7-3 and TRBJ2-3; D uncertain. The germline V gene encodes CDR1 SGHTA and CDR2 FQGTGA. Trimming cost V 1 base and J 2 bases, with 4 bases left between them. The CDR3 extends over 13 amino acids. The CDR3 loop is CASSLINTDTQYF. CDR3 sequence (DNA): TGTGCCAGCAGCTTAATCAACACAGATACGCAGTATTTT.

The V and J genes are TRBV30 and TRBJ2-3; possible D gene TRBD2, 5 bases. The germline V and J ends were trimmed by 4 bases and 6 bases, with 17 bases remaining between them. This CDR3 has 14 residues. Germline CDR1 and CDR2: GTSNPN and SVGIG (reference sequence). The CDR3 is CAWNTVGGLDTQYF. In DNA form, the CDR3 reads TGTGCCTGGAATACCGTCGGAGGCCTCGATACGCAGTATTTT.

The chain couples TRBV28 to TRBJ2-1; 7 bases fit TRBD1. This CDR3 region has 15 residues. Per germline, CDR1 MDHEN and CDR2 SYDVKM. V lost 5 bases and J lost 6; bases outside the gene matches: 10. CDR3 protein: CASSPRTGWGNEQFF. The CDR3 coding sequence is TGTGCCAGCAGTCCCCGGACAGGTTGGGGCAATGAGCAGTTCTTC.

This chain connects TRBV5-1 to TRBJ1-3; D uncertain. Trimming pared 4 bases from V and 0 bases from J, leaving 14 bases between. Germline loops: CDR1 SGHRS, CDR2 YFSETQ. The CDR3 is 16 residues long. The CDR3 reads CASSDPGTLSGNTIYF. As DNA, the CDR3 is TGCGCCAGCAGCGACCCGGGTACCCTCTCTGGAAACACCATATATTTT.

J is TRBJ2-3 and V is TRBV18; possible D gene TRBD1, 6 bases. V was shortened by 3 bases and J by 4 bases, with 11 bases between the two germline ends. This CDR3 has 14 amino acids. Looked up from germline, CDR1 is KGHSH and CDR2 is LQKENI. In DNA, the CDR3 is TGTGCCAGCTCACCCTCTAAGGGGGCAGATACGCAGTATTTT. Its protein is CASSPSKGADTQYF.

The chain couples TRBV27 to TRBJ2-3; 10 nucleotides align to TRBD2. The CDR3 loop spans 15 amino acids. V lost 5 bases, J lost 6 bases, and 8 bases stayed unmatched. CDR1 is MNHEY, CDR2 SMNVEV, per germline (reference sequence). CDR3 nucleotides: TGTGCCAGCAGTGCTTCTAGCGGGAGTGCCGATACGCAGTATTTT. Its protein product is CASSASSGSADTQYF.

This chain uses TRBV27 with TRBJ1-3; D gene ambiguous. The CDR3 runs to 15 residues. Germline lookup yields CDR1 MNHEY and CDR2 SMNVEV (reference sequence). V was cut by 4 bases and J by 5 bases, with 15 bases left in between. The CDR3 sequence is CASSYRLVSRNTIYF. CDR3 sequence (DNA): TGTGCCAGCAGTTACCGGTTAGTGAGTCGAAACACCATATATTTT.

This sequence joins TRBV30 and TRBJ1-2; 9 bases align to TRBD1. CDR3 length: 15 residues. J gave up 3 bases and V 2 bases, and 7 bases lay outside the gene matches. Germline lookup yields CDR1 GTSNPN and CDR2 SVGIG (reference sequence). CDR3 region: CAWSLPGQGHYGYTF. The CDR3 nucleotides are TGTGCCTGGAGTTTACCGGGACAGGGACACTATGGCTACACCTTC.

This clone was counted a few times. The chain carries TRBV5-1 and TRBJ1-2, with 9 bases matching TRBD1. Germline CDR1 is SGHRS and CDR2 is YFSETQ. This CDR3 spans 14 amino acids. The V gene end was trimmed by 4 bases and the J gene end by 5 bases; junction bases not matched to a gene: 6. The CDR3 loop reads CASSVDRGQYGYTF. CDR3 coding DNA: TGCGCCAGCAGCGTGGACAGGGGACAGTATGGCTACACCTTC.

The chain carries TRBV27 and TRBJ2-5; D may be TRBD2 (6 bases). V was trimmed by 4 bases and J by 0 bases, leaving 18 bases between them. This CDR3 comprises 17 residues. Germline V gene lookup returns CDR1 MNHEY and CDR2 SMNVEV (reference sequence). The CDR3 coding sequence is TGTGCCAGCAGTTCTCTCCTTAGCGGAGGGTACCAAGAGACCCAGTACTTC. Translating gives CASSSLLSGGYQETQYF.

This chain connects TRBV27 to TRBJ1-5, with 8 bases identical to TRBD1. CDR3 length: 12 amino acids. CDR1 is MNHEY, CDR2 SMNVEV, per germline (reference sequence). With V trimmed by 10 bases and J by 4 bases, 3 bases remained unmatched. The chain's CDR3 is CANRGGNQPQHF. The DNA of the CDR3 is TGTGCCAACAGGGGGGGGAATCAGCCCCAGCATTTT.

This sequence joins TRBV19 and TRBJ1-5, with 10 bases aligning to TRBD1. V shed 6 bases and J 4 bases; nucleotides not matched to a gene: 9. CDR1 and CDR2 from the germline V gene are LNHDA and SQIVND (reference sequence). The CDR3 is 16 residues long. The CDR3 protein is CASSARGQGRNQPQHF. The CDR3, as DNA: TGTGCCAGTAGCGCCCGGGGACAGGGGAGGAATCAGCCCCAGCATTTT.

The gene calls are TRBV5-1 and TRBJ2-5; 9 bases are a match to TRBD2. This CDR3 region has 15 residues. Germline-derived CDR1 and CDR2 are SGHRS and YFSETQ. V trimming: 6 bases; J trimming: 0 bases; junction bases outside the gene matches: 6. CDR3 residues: CASNPASGDQETQYF. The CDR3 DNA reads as TGCGCCAGCAACCCGGCTAGCGGGGACCAAGAGACCCAGTACTTC.

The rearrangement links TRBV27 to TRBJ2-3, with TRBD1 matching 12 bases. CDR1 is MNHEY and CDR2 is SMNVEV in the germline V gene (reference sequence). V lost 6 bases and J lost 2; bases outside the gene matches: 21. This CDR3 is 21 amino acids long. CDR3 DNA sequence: TGTGCCAGCAGACCCCCGCCTTGGGACAGGGGGCCTACCACCGACACAGATACGCAGTATTTT. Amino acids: CASRPPPWDRGPTTDTDTQYF.

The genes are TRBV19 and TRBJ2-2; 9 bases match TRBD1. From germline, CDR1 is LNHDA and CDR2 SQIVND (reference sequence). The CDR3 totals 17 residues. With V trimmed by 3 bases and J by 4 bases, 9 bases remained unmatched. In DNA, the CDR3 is TGTGCCAGTAGTATGAGGGCCGGGACAGGGACCACCGGGGAGCTGTTTTTT. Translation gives CASSMRAGTGTTGELFF.

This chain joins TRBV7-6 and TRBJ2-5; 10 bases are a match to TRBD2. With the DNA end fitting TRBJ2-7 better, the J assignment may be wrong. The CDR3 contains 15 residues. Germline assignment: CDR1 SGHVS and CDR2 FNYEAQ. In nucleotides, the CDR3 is TGTGCCAGCAGCTTAAGGGCTAGCGGGGGCTACGAGCAGTACTTC. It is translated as CASSLRASGGYEQYF.

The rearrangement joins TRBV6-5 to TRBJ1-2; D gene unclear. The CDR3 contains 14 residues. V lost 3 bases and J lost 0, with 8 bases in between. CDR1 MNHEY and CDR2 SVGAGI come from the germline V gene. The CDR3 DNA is TGTGCCAGCAGTTATGAGGCAGCTAACTATGGCTACACCTTC. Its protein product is CASSYEAANYGYTF.

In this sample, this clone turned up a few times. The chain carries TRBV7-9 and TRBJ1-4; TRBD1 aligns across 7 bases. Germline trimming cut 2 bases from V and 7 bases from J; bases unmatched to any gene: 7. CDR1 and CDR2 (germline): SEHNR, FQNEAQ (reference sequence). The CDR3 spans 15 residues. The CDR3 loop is CASSLNPGGSEKLFF. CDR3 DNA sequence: TGTGCCAGCAGCTTAAATCCAGGGGGGAGTGAAAAACTGTTTTTT.